This T cell receptor beta chain was captured in a study of blood T cell repertoires in COVID-19. The overall study: COVID-19 samples collected from the United States, Italy and Spain covered acute and convalescent phases. PBMCs, B-cell-depleted T cells, or T cells provided the cDNA or gDNA that made up the material.

Trimming took 8 bases from V and 6 from J, leaving 14 bases between them. CDR1 and CDR2 (germline): MDHEN, SYDVKM. The length of the CDR3 is 13 residues. In the authors' methods: Estimates of nucleated cell counts were drawn from the amplification of reference gene primers. The repertoire was sequenced with immunoSEQ multiplex PCR; TCRdb's copy has only in-frame clones and lacks some. Clone size and the V and J calls come from that table; the DNA yielded D and trimming. The sample lists roughly 120,000 clones, 70% to 80% occurring once. The rearrangement joins TRBV28 to TRBJ2-1, with D perhaps TRBD2 (6 bases). This TCR was sampled from a man between 50 and 59 years old with acute or convalescent COVID-19. Source material: peripheral blood. This CDR3 reads CASVREPGNEQFF. The CDR3 DNA reads as TGTGCCAGCGTCCGGGAGCCGGGCAATGAGCAGTTCTTC.